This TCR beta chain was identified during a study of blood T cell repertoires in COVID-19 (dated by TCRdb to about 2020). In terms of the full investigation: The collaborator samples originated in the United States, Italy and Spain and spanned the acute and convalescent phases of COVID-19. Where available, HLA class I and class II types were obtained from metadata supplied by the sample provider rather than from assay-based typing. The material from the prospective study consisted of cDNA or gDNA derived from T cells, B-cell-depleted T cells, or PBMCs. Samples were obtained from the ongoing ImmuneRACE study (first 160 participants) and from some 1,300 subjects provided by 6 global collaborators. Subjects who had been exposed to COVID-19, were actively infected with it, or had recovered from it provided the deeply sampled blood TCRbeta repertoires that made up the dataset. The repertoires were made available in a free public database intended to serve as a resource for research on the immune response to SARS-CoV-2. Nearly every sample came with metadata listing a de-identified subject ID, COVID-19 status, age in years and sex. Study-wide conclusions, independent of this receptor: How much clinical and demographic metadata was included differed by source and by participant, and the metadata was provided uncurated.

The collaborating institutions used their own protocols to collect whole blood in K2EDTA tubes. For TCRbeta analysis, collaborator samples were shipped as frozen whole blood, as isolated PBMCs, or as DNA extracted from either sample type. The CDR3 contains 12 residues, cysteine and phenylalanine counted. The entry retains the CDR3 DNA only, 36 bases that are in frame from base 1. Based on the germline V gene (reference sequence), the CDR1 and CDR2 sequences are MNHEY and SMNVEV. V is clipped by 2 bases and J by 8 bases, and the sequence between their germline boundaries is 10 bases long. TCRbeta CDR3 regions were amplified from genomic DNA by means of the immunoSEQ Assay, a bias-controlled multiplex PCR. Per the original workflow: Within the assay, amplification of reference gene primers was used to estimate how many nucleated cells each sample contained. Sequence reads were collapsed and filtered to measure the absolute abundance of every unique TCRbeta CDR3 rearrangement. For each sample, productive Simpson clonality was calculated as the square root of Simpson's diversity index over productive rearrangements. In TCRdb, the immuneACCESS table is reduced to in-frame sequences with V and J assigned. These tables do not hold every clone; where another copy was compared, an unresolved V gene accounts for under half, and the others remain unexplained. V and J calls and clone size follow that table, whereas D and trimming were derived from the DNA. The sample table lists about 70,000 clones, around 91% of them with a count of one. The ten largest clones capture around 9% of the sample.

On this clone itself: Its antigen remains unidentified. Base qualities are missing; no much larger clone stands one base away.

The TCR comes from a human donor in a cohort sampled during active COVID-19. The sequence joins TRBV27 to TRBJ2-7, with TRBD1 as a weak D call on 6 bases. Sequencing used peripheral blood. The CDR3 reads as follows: CASSLGGTKQYF. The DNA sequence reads TGTGCCAGCAGTTTAGGTGGGACAAAGCAGTACTTC.